This T cell receptor beta chain is from a study of identical twins. Study-level points and caveats: Where beta out-of-frame sequences were concerned, excess twin sharing was weaker. Invariant T cells like MAIT and iNKT could partly confound the zero-insertion analyses.

This clonotype has just a few counts. Its target is unknown. A universal primer site was added by template switching, and unique molecular identifiers were carried by the cDNA. TCRdb independently ran MiXCR on the 5' RACE reads; one entry per CDR3 protein. The table shows 600,000 to 800,000 distinct CDR3 sequences, with 21% occurring only once. This CDR3 is built from 15 residues. The V gene end was trimmed by 6 bases and the J gene end by 4 bases; junction bases not matched to a gene: 10. Germline loops: CDR1 WSHSY, CDR2 SAAADI. This sample was also put to use in a study of T cells expressing NK-cell markers. That study reports: HCMV serostatus: most of the eight sequenced donors positive, one negative.

Sequencing was done on a sample of PBMCs. This chain joins TRBV10-2 and TRBJ2-7, with 9 nucleotides matching TRBD2. This TCR derives from a woman between 18 and 29 years old in good health. This chain's CDR3 is CASRGLAGYQYEQYF. In DNA form, the CDR3 reads TGCGCCAGCAGGGGCCTAGCGGGATACCAGTACGAGCAGTACTTC.